The 20 T cell receptor beta chains below come from one sample, sequenced in a study of shared clonotypes between healthy human individuals. Libraries were prepared by immunoSEQ multiplex PCR; TCRdb keeps only in-frame clonotypes and omits some of them. There are roughly 1 million clones in the sample; 75% occur only once, and nearly 1.5% lies in the top ten. Specimen: memory CD4+ T cells sorted from blood. The subset is: CD45RA-negative fraction. The receptors stem from a man younger than 35 in good health.

The chain uses TRBV7-8 and TRBJ1-1, with D perhaps TRBD1 (5 bases). The V gene's germline CDR1 is SGHVS and CDR2 FQNEAQ. V was trimmed by 5 bases and J by 4 bases, leaving 11 bases between them. The CDR3 consists of 13 residues. CDR3 in DNA: TGTGCCAGCAGCCCCGCGGGGGGCACTGAAGCTTTCTTT. Protein sequence: CASSPAGGTEAFF.

The J gene is TRBJ1-1, the V gene TRBV5-1; 7 bases agree with TRBD1. J lost 2 bases, V lost 4 bases, and 11 bases had no gene match. The V gene's germline CDR1 is SGHRS and CDR2 YFSETQ. The CDR3 loop spans 16 amino acids. CDR3 DNA: TGCGCCAGCAGCCCATTTTCCGGGACAGCTAACACTGAAGCTTTCTTT. Encoded protein: CASSPFSGTANTEAFF.

This chain connects TRBV5-4 to TRBJ1-2; 10 bases are shared with TRBD1. V dropped 4 bases and J dropped 8; count of bases not matched to a gene: 14. The CDR3 sequence is 16 residues long. Germline V CDR1 and CDR2: SGHNT, YYREEE (reference sequence). CDR3 residues: CASSGGQGSPREGYTF. CDR3 in DNA: TGTGCCAGCAGCGGGGGACAGGGGAGCCCAAGAGAGGGCTACACCTTC.

CDR3 DNA: TGTGCCAGCAGCTTGGCCCTCGGACAGGGGAATGGCTACACCTTC. Protein sequence: CASSLALGQGNGYTF. This chain connects TRBV5-8 to TRBJ1-2; 9 bases line up with TRBD1. The CDR3 totals 15 residues. Losses at the gene ends were 0 bases for V and 6 bases for J; bases not matched to a gene: 6. The germline V gene encodes CDR1 SGHTS and CDR2 YDEGEE.

The V and J genes are TRBV5-1 and TRBJ2-7; D uncertain. There are 12 residues in the CDR3. From germline, CDR1 is SGHRS and CDR2 YFSETQ. The ends were cut back, 0 bases at V and 7 bases at J, with 8 bases in the middle. The CDR3 region is CASSLEQREQYF. DNA for the CDR3: TGCGCCAGCAGCTTGGAACAAAGGGAGCAGTACTTC.

The V call is TRBV10-2, the J call TRBJ2-5; D is undetermined. The germline V gene encodes CDR1 WSHSY and CDR2 SAAADI. This CDR3 contains 14 residues. V was clipped by 0 bases and J by 6 bases, with 11 bases between them. As DNA, the CDR3 is TGCGCCAGCAGTGAGTCGCTAGGTCGGAAGACCCAGTACTTC. This codes for CASSESLGRKTQYF.

The V and J genes are TRBV7-9 and TRBJ1-6; D is perhaps TRBD1 (5 bases). V lost 5 bases to trimming and J lost 0 bases, with 11 bases between them. Germline assignment: CDR1 SEHNR and CDR2 FQNEAQ (reference sequence). CDR3 length equals 16 residues. CDR3 in DNA: TGTGCCAGCAGCCGTTCAGGGAGCTCCTATAATTCACCCCTCCACTTT. Encoded protein: CASSRSGSSYNSPLHF.

This clone has a count of ten or more. The CDR3 coding sequence is TGTGCCAGCAGTGGCCTAACAGAAAAACTGTTTTTT. Protein product: CASSGLTEKLFF. This chain connects TRBV2 to TRBJ1-4; D is unclear. The CDR3 has 12 amino acids. From germline, CDR1 is SNHLY and CDR2 FYNNEI. Trimming pared 4 bases from V and 8 bases from J, leaving 8 bases between.

The gene calls are TRBV4-1 and TRBJ1-2, with 11 nucleotides matching TRBD1. This CDR3 has 16 residues. Losses at the gene ends were 4 bases for V and 6 bases for J; bases not matched to a gene: 10. Germline CDR1 MGHRA, CDR2 YSYEKL. The CDR3 DNA reads as TGCGCCAGCAGCCCCACAAGCGGGACAGGGGGTGATGGCTACACCTTC. Its translation: CASSPTSGTGGDGYTF.

This clone has only a few counts. The genes are TRBV29-1 and TRBJ1-5, with D tentatively TRBD1 (6 bases). The CDR3 runs to 12 residues. Trimming pared 7 bases from V and 14 bases from J, leaving 21 bases between. Looked up from germline, CDR1 is SQVTM and CDR2 is ANQGSEA. The CDR3 nucleotides read TGCAGCGCCCACCATCGACAGGACCGAGAGCATTTT. This gives the protein CSAHHRQDREHF.

V and J are TRBV6-6 and TRBJ1-4; D perhaps matches TRBD1 (6 bases). Germline V gives CDR1 MNHNY, CDR2 SVGAGI (reference sequence). The length of the CDR3 is 15 residues. The germline V and J ends were trimmed by 11 bases and 4 bases, with 20 bases remaining between them. The CDR3 bases are TGTGCCGCGCACCCGGGGGGCCGGGGTAATGAAAAACTGTTTTTT. It encodes CAAHPGGRGNEKLFF.

This chain connects TRBV5-1 to TRBJ2-3; D call uncertain. V lost 2 bases and J lost 2, with 18 bases in between. The CDR3 sequence is 17 residues long. Germline-derived CDR1 and CDR2 are SGHRS and YFSETQ. CDR3 DNA sequence: TGCGCCAGCAGCTTCCCCAAGCCGGAGAAAAACACAGATACGCAGTATTTT. Encoded protein: CASSFPKPEKNTDTQYF. Looking up the rest from reference TRBV5-1 and TRBJ2-3 gives the full variable domain: KAGVTQTPRYLIKTRGQQVTLSCSPISGHRSVSWYQQTPGQGLQFLFEYFSETQRNKGNFPGRFSGRQFSNSRSEMNVSTLELGDSALYLCASSFPKPEKNTDTQYFGPGTRLTVL.

The V call is TRBV19, the J call TRBJ1-6; no reliable D call. The CDR3 covers 14 residues. Per the germline V gene, CDR1 is LNHDA and CDR2 is SQIVND (reference sequence). V lost 6 bases and J lost 9, with 15 bases in between. CDR3 loop: CASSRSGDRSPLHF. In DNA, the CDR3 is TGTGCCAGTAGCCGTTCCGGGGATCGTTCACCCCTCCACTTT.

In this sample, this clone turned up a few times. Other DNA sequences within the sample encode an identical CDR3. This chain joins TRBV6-5 and TRBJ1-6; D ambiguous. CDR1 and CDR2 from the germline V gene are MNHEY and SVGAGI. The germline V and J ends were trimmed by 5 bases and 5 bases, with 7 bases remaining between them. CDR3 size: 13 residues. CDR3 in DNA: TGTGCCAGCAGTCTCGGGGATAATTCACCCCTCCACTTT. Its protein is CASSLGDNSPLHF.

This chain connects TRBV6-6 to TRBJ1-4, with D unclear. The CDR3 loop spans 13 amino acids. Germline CDR1 MNHNY, CDR2 SVGAGI (reference sequence). Trimming pared 6 bases from V and 2 bases from J, leaving 7 bases between. The CDR3 DNA reads as TGTGCCAGCAGGGGTTCGACTAATGAAAAACTGTTTTTT. It specifies CASRGSTNEKLFF.

The CDR3, as DNA: TGTGCCAGTAGTCTCTCCCACGGGAACAATGAGCAGTTCTTC. Translation: CASSLSHGNNEQFF. The genes are TRBV19 and TRBJ2-1; weak D call: TRBD2 (5 bases). The V gene's germline CDR1 is LNHDA and CDR2 SQIVND (reference sequence). This CDR3 contains 14 residues. V lost 5 bases, J lost 5 bases, and 13 bases lay in between.

The gene calls are TRBV28 and TRBJ2-7; D uncertain. The length of the CDR3 is 14 residues. V shed 8 bases and J shed 2 bases, with 16 bases lying between them. Germline CDR1 is MDHEN and CDR2 is SYDVKM. Here the CDR3 reads CASGPSMTPYEQYF. DNA of the CDR3: TGTGCCAGCGGACCTTCAATGACCCCCTACGAGCAGTACTTC. The variable domain in full, completed from reference TRBV28 and TRBJ2-7, reads DVKVTQSSRYLVKRTGEKVFLECVQDMDHENMFWYRQDPGLGLRLIYFSYDVKMKEKGDIPEGYSVSREKKERFSLILESASTNQTSMYLCASGPSMTPYEQYFGPGTRLTVT.

The gene calls are TRBV5-6 and TRBJ2-7; tentative D call: TRBD2 (5 bases). Trimming removed 5 bases from V and 5 bases from J, with 11 bases in between. The length of the CDR3 is 12 residues. Germline V gene lookup returns CDR1 SGHDT and CDR2 YYEEEE. The CDR3 loop is CASRQLGHEQYF. CDR3 DNA: TGTGCCAGCAGGCAACTAGGTCACGAGCAGTACTTC.

This chain joins TRBV11-1 and TRBJ2-3; 8 bases fit TRBD2. V dropped 4 bases and J dropped 5; count of bases not matched to a gene: 8. CDR1 is SGHAT, CDR2 FQDESV, per germline (reference sequence). The CDR3 loop spans 15 amino acids. Here the CDR3 DNA reads TGTGCCAGCAGCTCCTTCGGGGGGGCAGGAGATACGCAGTATTTT. Amino acid sequence: CASSSFGGAGDTQYF.

V is TRBV5-8 and J is TRBJ2-3; 9 bases agree with TRBD1. J lost 2 bases, V lost 2 bases, and 6 bases had no gene match. CDR1 is SGHTS and CDR2 is YDEGEE in the germline V gene. This CDR3 has 16 residues. The chain's CDR3 is CASSFGTQGATDTQYF. The CDR3 DNA follows: TGTGCCAGCAGCTTCGGGACACAGGGGGCCACAGATACGCAGTATTTT. Using reference TRBV5-8 and TRBJ2-3 for the parts outside the CDR3, the full variable domain is EAGVTQSPTHLIKTRGQQATLRCSPISGHTSVYWYQQALGLGLQFLLWYDEGEERNRGNFPPRFSGRQFPNYSSELNVNALELEDSALYLCASSFGTQGATDTQYFGPGTRLTVL.